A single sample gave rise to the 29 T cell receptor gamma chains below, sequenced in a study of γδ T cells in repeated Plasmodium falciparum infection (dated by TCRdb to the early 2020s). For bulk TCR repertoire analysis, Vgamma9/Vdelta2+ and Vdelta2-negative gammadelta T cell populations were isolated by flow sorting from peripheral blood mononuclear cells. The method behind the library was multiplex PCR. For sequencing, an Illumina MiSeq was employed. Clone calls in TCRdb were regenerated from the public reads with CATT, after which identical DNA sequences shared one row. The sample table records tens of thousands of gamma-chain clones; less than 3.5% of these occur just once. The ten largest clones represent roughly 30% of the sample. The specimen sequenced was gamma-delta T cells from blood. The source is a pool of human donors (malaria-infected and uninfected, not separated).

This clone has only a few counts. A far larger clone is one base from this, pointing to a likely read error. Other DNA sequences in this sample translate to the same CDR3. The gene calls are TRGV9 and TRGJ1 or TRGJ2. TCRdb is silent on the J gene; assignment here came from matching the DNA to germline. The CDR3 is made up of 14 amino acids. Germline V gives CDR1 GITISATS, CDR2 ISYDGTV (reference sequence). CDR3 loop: CALWEATLENKKLF. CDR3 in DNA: TGCGCCTTGTGGGAGGCGACCCTTGAAAATAAGAAACTCTTT.

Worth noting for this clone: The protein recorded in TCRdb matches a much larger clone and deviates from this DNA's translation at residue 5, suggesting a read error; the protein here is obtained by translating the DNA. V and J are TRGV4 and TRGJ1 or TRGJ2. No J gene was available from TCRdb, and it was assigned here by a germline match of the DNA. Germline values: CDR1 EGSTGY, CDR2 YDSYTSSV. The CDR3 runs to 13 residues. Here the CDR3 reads CATWGGPSYKKLF. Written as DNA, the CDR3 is TGTGCCACCTGGGGTGGGCCCTCTTATAAGAAACTCTTT.

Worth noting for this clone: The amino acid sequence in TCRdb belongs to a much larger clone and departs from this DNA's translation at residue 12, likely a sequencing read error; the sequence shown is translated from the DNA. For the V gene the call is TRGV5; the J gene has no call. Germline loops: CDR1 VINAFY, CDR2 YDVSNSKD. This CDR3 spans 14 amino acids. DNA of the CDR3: TGTGCCACCTGGGACGCTGGGAATTATTATAAGAGACTCTTT. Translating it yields CATWDAGNYYKRLF.

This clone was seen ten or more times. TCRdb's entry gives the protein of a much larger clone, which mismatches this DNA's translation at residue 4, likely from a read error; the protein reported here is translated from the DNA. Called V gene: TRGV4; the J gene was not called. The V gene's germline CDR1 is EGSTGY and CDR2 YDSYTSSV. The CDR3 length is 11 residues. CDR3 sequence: CATRDARVGVF. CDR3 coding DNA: TGTGCCACCCGGGATGCGCGGGTTGGAGTCTTT.

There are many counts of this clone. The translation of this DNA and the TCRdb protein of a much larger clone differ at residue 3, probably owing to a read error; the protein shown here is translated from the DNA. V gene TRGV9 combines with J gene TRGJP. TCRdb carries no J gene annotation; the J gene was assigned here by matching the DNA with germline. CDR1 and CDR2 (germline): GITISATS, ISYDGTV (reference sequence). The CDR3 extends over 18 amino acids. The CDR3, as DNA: TGTGCCTCGTGGGAGGTAAGAACGCCCCGGTTGGGCAAAAAAATCAAGGTATTT. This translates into CASWEVRTPRLGKKIKVF.

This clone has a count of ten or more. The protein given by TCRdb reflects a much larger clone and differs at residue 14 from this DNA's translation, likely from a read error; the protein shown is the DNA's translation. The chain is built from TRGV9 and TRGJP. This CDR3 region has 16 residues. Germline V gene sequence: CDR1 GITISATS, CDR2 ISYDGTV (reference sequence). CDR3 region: CALWRSQELGKKINVF. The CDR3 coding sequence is TGTGCCTTGTGGAGAAGTCAAGAGTTGGGCAAAAAAATCAATGTATTT.

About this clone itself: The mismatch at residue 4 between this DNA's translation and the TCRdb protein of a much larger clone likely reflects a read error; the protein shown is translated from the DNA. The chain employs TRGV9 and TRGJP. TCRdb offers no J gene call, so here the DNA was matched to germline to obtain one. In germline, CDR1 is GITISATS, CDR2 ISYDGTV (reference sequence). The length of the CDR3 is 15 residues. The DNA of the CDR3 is TGTGCCTTGTTGGAGCCCCCGGTGGGCAAAAAAATCAAGGTATTT. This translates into CALLEPPVGKKIKVF.

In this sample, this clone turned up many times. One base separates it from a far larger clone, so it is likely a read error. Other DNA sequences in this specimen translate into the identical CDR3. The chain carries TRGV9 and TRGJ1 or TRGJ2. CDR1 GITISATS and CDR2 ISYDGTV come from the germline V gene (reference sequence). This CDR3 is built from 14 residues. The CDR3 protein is CALWEGKNYYKKLF. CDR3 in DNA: TGTGCCTTGTGGGAGGGAAAAAATTATTACAAGAAACTCTTT.

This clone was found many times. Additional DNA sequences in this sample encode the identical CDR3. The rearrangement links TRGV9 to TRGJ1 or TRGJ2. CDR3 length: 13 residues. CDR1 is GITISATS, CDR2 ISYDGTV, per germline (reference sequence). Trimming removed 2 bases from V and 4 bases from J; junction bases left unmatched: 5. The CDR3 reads CALWEGPYYKKLF. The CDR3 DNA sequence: TGTGCCTTGTGGGAGGGCCCCTATTATAAGAAACTCTTT.

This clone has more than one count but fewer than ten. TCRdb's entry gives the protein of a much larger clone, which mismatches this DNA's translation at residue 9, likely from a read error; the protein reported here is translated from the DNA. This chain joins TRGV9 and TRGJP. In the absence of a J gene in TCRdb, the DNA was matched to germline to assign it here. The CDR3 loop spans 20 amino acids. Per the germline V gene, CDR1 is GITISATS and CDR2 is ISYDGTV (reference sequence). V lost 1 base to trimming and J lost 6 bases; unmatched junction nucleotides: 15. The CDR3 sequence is CALWEVWSPLGELGKKIKVF. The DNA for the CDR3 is TGTGCCTTGTGGGAGGTCTGGTCTCCATTAGGAGAGTTGGGCAAAAAAATCAAGGTATTT.

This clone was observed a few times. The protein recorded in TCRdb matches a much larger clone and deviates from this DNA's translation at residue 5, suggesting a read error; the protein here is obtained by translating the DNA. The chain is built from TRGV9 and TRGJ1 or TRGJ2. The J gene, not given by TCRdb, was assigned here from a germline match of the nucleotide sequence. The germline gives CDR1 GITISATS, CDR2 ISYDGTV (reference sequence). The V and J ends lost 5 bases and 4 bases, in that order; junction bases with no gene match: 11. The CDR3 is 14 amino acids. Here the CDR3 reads CALWGAASYYKKLF. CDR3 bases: TGTGCCTTGTGGGGGGCGGCCTCATATTATAAGAAACTCTTT.

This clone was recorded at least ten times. CDR3 protein: CATWDKLYKKLF. CDR3 nucleotides: TGTGCCACCTGGGACAAGCTTTATAAGAAACTCTTT. The gene calls are TRGV3 and TRGJ1 or TRGJ2. The CDR3 runs to 12 residues. V lost 2 bases, J lost 6 bases, and 4 bases stayed unmatched. The V gene's germline CDR1 is VTNTFY and CDR2 YDVSTARD (reference sequence).

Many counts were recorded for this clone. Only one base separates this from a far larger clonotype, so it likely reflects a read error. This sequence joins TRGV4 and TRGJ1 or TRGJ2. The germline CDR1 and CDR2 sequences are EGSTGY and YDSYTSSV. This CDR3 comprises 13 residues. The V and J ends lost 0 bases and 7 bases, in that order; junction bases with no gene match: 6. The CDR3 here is CATWDGQIYKKLF. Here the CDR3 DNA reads TGTGCCACCTGGGATGGGCAGATCTATAAGAAACTCTTT.

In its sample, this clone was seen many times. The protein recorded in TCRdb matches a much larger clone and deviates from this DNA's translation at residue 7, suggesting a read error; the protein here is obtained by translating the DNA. As DNA, the CDR3 is TGTGCCACCTGGGACAGGTTCGATTATAAGAAACTCTTT. It codes for CATWDRFDYKKLF. The genes are TRGV5 and TRGJ1 or TRGJ2. The V and J ends lost 0 bases and 5 bases, in that order; junction bases with no gene match: 4. This CDR3 region has 13 residues. Germline-derived CDR1 and CDR2 are VINAFY and YDVSNSKD.

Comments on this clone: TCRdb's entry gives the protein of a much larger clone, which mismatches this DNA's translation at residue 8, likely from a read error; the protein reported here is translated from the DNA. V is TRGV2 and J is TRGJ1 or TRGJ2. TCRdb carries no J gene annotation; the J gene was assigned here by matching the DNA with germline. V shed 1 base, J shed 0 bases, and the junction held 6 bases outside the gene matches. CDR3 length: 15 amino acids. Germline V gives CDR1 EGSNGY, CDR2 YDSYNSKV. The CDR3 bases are TGTGCCACCTGGGACGGCTACGTGAATTATTATAAGAAACTCTTT. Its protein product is CATWDGYVNYYKKLF.

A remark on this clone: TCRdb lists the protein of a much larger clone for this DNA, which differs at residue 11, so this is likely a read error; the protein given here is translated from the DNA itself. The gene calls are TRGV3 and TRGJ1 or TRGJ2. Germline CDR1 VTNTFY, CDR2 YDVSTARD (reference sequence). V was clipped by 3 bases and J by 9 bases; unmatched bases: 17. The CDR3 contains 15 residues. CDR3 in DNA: TGTGCCACCTGGGACTCAGCACGCGGGTTGTGTAAGAAACTCTTT. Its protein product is CATWDSARGLCKKLF.

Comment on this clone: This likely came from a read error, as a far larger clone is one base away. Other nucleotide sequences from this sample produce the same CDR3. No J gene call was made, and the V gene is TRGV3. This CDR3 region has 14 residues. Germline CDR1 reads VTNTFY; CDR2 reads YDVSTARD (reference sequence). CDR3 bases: TGTGCCACCTGGGACAGCCCGCATGAATATAAGAAGCTCTTT. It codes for CATWDSPHEYKKLF.

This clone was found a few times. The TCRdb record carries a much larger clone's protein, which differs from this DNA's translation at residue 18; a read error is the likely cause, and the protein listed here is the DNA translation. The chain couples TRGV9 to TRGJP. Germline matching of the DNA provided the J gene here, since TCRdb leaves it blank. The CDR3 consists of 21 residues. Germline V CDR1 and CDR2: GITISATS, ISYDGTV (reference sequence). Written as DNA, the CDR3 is TGTGCCTTGTGGGAGGTGCATGGTTCGGTACGTAAAGAGTTGGGCAAAAAAGTCAAGGTATTT. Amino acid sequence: CALWEVHGSVRKELGKKVKVF.

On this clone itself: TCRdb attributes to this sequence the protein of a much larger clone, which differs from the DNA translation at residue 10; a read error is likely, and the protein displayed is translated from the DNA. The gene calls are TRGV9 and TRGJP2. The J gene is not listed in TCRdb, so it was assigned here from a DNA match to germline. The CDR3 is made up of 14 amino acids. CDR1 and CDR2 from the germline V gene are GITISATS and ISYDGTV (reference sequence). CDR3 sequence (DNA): TGTGCCTTGTGGGAGGTGCACGGTGATCGGATCAAGACGTTT. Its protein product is CALWEVHGDRIKTF.

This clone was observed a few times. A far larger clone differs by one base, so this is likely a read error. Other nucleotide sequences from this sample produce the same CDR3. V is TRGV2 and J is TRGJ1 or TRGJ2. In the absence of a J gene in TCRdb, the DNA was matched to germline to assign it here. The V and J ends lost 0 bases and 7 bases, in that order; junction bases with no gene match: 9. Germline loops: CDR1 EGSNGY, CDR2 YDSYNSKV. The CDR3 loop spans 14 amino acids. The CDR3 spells CATWDGPVDYKKLF. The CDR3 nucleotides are TGTGCCACCTGGGACGGGCCTGTGGACTATAAGAAACTCTTT.

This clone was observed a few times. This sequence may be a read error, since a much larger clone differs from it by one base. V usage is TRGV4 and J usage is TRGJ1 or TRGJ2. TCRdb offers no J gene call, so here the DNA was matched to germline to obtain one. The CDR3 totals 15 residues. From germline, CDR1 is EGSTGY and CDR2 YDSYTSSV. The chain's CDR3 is CATWDGGLYYYKKLF. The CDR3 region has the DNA TGTGCTACCTGGGATGGGGGCCTCTATTATTATAAGAAACTCTTT.

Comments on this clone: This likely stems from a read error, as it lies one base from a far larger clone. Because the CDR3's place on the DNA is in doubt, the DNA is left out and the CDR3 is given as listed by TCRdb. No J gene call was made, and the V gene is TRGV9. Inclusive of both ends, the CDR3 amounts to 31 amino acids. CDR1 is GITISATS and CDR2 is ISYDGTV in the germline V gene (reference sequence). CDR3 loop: CALWEAIIIRNSLAVEQHLLSQVSIGRIQHF.

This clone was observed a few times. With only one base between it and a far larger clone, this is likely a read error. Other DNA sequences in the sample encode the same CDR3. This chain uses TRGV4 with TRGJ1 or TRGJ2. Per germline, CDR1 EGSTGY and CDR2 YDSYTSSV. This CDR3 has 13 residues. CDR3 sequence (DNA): TGTGCCACCTGGGATGGGCTATATTATAAGAAGCTCTTT. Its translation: CATWDGLYYKKLF.

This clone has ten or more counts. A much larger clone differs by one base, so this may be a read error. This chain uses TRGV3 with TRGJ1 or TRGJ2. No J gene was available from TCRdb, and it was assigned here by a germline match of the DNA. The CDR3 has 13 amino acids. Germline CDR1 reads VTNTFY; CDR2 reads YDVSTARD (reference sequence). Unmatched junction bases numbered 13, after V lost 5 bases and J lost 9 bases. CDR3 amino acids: CATWVRSGFKKLF. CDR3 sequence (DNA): TGTGCCACCTGGGTCCGCTCCGGGTTTAAGAAACTCTTT.

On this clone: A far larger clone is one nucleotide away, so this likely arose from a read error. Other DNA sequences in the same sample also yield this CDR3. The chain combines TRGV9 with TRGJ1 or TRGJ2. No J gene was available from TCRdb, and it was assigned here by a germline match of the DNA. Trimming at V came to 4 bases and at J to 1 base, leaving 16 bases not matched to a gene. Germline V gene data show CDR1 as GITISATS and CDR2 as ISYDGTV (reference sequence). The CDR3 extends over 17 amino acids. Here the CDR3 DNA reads TGTGCCTTGTGGGACCAGCCAAACTACACAAATTATTATAAGAAACTCTTT. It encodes CALWDQPNYTNYYKKLF.

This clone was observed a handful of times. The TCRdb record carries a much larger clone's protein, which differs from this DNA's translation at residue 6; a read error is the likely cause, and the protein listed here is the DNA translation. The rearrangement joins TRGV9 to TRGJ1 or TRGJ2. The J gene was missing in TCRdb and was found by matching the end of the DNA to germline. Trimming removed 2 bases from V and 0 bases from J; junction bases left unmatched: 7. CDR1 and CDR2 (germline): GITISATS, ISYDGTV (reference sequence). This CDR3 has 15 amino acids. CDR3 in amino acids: CALWEALGNYYKKLF. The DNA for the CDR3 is TGTGCCTTGTGGGAGGCGCTAGGGAATTATTATAAGAAACTCTTT.

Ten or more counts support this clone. This CDR3 is CALWEVRGIWDYKKLF. In DNA, the CDR3 is TGTGCCTTGTGGGAGGTGCGGGGTATTTGGGATTATAAGAAACTCTTT. The V and J genes are TRGV9 and TRGJ1 or TRGJ2. This CDR3 spans 16 amino acids. Germline trimming cut 0 bases from V and 5 bases from J; bases unmatched to any gene: 13. Germline V gene data show CDR1 as GITISATS and CDR2 as ISYDGTV (reference sequence).

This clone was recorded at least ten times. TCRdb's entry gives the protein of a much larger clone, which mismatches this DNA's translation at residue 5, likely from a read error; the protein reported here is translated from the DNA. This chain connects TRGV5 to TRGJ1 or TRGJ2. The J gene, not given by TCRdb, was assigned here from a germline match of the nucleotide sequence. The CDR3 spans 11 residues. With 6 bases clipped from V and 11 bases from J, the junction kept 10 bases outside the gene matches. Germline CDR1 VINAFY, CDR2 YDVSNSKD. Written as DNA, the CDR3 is TGTGCCACCTGGAACGGCCCAGAGAAACTCTTT. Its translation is CATWNGPEKLF.

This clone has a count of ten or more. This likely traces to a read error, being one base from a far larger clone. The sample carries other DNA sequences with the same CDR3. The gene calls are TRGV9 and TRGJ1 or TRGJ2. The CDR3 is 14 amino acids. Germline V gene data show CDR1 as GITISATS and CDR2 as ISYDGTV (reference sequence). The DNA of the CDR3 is TGTGCCTTGTGGGAGGTGGGACATTATTATAAGAAGCTCTTT. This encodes CALWEVGHYYKKLF.